The clone carrying this T cell receptor beta chain has at least ten counts. Its matching antigen is unknown. Breast cancer patients provided tissue from their axillary draining lymph nodes. This specimen comes from a study of breast tumors, draining lymph nodes, adjacent tissues. Findings and limits, study-wide: Tumors had less TCR diversity than lymph nodes, more than nontumor tissue. Tumor T cell lymph node origin was a supported hypothesis, not proven. Luminal-like breast cancer showed significantly greater tumor-nontumor repertoire similarity than basal-like breast cancer did.

TCRdb used MiXCR to reprocess the multiplex PCR reads, holding one entry per CDR3 protein. The table shows some 130,000 distinct CDR3 sequences, with nearly 20% occurring only once. This TCR came from a female donor with breast cancer. Some clones in this sample may be carry-over from other donors' samples. Sequencing was carried out using axillary lymph node tissue.

The DNA of the CDR3 is TGTGCCAGCAGGGAGGGGTTCGGGGGCTCCTACGAGCAGTACTTC. Encoded protein: CASREGFGGSYEQYF. The rearrangement links TRBV6-1 to TRBJ2-7; a weak D match, TRBD2 (6 bases). The ends were cut back, 6 bases at V and 0 bases at J, with 15 bases in the middle. The CDR3 contains 15 residues. Germline lookup yields CDR1 MNHNS and CDR2 SASEGT.